This TCR beta chain comes out of a study of Ad26.COV2.S vaccination and SARS-CoV-2 variants. On the study more broadly: Donor joined the COV1001 Ad26.COV2.S trial arm. Intramuscular Ad26.COV2.S doses were given once or twice, 56 days apart.

About this clone: Its target is unknown.

The CDR3 totals 10 residues. In germline, CDR1 is SEHNR, CDR2 FQNEAQ (reference sequence). Trimming pared 8 bases from V and 3 bases from J, leaving 3 bases between. Findings and limits, study-wide: Responses of T cells in total may have been underestimated by the TCR breadth and depth analyses. Vaccinees displayed broader spike-specific TCR repertoires than placebo recipients.

Profiling relied on immunoSEQ multiplex PCR, and the TCRdb table lists in-frame clones only, not all of them. The sample lists 250,000 or so clones, roughly 85% occurring once. Treatment defined: around 19 received Ad26.COV2.S at low or high dose, single or two shots; a few received placebo; per-sample allocation not given. Following the first vaccine or placebo injection, samples were taken on day 63. The origin of this receptor is a person between 18 and 65 years old who received the Ad26.COV2.S COVID-19 vaccine or a placebo. The chain has TRBV7-9 and TRBJ2-3; D is unresolved. Source: peripheral blood, taken in a trial of Ad26.COV2.S vaccine versus placebo. CDR3 coding DNA: TGTGCCAGCGGGACAGATACGCAGTATTTT. Translated: CASGTDTQYF.